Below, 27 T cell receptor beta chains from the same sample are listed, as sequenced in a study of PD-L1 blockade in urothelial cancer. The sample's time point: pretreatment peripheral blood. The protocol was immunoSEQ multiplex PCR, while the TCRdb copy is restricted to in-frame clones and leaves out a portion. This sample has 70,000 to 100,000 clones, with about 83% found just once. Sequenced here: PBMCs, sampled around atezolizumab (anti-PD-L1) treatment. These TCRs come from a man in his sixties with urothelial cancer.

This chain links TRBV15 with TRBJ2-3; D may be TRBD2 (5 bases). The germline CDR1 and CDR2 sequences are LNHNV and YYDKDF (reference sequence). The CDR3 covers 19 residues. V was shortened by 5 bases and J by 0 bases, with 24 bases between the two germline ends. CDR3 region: CATSERSWVGGPSTDTQYF. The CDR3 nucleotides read TGTGCCACCAGCGAGAGGTCCTGGGTGGGCGGGCCTAGCACAGATACGCAGTATTTT.

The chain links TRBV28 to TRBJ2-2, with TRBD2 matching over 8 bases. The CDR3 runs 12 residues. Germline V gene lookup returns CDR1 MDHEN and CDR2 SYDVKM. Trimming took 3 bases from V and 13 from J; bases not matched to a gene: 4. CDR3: CASSLGLAGLFF. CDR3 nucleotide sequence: TGTGCCAGCAGTTTGGGGCTAGCGGGGCTGTTTTTT.

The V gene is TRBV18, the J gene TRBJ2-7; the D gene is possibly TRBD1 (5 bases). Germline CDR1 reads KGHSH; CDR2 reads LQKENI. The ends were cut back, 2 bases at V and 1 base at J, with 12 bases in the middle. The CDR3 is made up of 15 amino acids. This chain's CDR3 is CASSPTGPLSYEQYF. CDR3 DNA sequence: TGTGCCAGCTCACCAACAGGCCCCCTATCCTACGAGCAGTACTTC. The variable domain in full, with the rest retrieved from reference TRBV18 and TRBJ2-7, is NAGVMQNPRHLVRRRGQEARLRCSPMKGHSHVYWYRQLPEEGLKFMVYLQKENIIDESGMPKERFSAEFPKEGPSILRIQQVVRGDSAAYFCASSPTGPLSYEQYFGPGTRLTVT.

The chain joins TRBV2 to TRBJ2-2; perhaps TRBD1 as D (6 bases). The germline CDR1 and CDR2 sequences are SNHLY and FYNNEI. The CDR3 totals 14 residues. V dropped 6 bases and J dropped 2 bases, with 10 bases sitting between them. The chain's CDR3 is CASRSTGNTGELFF. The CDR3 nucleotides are TGTGCCAGCAGGTCGACAGGTAACACCGGGGAGCTGTTTTTT. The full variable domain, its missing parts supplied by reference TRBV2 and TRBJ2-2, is EPEVTQTPSHQVTQMGQEVILRCVPISNHLYFYWYRQILGQKVEFLVSFYNNEISEKSEIFDDQFSVERPDGSNFTLKIRSTKLEDSAMYFCASRSTGNTGELFFGEGSRLTVL.

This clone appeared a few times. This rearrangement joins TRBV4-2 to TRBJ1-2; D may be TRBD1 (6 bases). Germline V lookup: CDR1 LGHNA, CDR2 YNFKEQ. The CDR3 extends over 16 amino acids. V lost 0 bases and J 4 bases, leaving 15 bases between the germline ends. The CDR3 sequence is CASSQELLQGAYGYTF. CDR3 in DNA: TGTGCCAGCAGCCAAGAGCTGCTACAGGGCGCCTATGGCTACACCTTC.

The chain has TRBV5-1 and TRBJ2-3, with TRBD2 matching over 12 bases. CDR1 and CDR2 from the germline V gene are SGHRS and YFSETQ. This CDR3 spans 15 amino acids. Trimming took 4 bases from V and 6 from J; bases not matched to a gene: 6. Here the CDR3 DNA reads TGCGCCAGCAGCCGGACTAGCGGGGCGCGGGATACGCAGTATTTT. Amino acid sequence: CASSRTSGARDTQYF.

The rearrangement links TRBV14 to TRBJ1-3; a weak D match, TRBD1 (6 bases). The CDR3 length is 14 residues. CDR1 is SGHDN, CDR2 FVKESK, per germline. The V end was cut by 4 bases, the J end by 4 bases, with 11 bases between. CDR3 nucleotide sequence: TGTGCCAGCAGCCCCGCAGGGACAGGAAACACCATATATTTT. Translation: CASSPAGTGNTIYF.

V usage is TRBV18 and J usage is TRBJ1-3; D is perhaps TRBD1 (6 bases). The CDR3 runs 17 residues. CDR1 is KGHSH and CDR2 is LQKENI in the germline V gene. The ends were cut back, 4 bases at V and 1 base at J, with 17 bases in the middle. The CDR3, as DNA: TGTGCCAGCTCACGGACAGCTACCCTATCTTCTGGAAACACCATATATTTT. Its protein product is CASSRTATLSSGNTIYF.

CDR3 sequence: CASSLGQGNQNIQYF. CDR3 nucleotide sequence: TGCGCCAGCAGCTTGGGGCAGGGTAATCAAAACATTCAGTACTTC. V is TRBV5-1 and J is TRBJ2-4, with D perhaps TRBD1 (5 bases). Trimming took off 0 bases at V and 5 bases at J, with 12 bases between the two ends. CDR3 size: 15 residues. CDR1 is SGHRS, CDR2 YFSETQ, per germline.

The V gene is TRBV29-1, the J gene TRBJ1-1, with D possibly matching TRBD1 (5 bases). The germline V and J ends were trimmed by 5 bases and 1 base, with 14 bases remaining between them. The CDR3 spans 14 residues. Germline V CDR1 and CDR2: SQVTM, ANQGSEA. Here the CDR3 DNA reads TGCAGCGTTAAAGTTACAGGTGAGAACACTGAAGCTTTCTTT. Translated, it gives CSVKVTGENTEAFF. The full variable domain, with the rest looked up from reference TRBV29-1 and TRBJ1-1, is SAVISQKPSRDICQRGTSLTIQCQVDSQVTMMFWYRQQPGQSLTLIATANQGSEATYESGFVIDKFPISRPNLTFSTLTVSNMSPEDSSIYLCSVKVTGENTEAFFGQGTRLTVV.

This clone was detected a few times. CDR3 bases: TGTGCCAGCAGCGGAAGGGGGAGCTCCTACGAGCAGTACTTC. As protein: CASSGRGSSYEQYF. The V and J genes are TRBV6-1 and TRBJ2-7; tentatively, D is TRBD1 (6 bases). The CDR3 runs to 14 residues. Germline V lookup: CDR1 MNHNS, CDR2 SASEGT. V was clipped by 6 bases and J by 0 bases, with 12 bases between them.

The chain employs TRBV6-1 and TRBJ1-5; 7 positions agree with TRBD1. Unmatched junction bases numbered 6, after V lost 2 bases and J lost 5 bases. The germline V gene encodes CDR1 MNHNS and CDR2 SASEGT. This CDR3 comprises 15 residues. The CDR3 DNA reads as TGTGCCAGCAGTGAACGAGGGACAGCTTATCAGCCCCAGCATTTT. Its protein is CASSERGTAYQPQHF.

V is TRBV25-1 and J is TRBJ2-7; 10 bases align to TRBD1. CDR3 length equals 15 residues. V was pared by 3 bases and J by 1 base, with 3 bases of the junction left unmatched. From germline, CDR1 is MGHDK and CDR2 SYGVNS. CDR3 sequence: CASSEWGQGSYEQYF. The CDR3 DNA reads TGTGCCAGCAGTGAGTGGGGACAGGGGTCCTACGAGCAGTACTTC.

CDR3 nucleotide sequence: TGTGCCAGCCGCGAGGGAGTAATGGGGGAGCAGTACTTC. Encoded protein: CASREGVMGEQYF. J is TRBJ2-7 and V is TRBV7-9; maybe TRBD2 (5 bases). From germline, CDR1 is SEHNR and CDR2 FQNEAQ (reference sequence). CDR3 size: 13 residues. Trimming stripped 8 bases from V and 7 bases from J, with 18 bases between.

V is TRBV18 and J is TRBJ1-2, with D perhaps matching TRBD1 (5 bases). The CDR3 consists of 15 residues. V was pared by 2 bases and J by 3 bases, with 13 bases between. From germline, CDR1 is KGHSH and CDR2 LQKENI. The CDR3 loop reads CASSPFTGDDYGYTF. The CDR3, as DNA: TGTGCCAGCTCACCATTCACAGGCGACGACTATGGCTACACCTTC.

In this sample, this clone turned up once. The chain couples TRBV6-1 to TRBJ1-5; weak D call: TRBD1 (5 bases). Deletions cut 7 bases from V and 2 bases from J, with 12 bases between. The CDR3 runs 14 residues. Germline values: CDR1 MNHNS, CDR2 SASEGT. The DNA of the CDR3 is TGTGCCAGCATGAACACGGGGGGCAATCAGCCCCAGCATTTT. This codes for CASMNTGGNQPQHF.

As DNA, the CDR3 is TGCAGCGTTGAAGAACAGGGGACAGGCGAGCAGTACTTC. Translating it yields CSVEEQGTGEQYF. The V and J genes are TRBV29-1 and TRBJ2-7; TRBD1 matches at 8 bases. Trimming at V came to 0 bases and at J to 6 bases, leaving 4 bases not matched to a gene. CDR1 is SQVTM and CDR2 is ANQGSEA in the germline V gene. CDR3 length equals 13 residues.

The CDR3 loop reads CASSPLGLAGGTQYF. CDR3 bases: TGTGCCAGCAGCCCCTTAGGACTAGCGGGGGGGACGCAGTATTTT. The rearrangement links TRBV5-4 to TRBJ2-3, with TRBD2 identical over 15 bases. The CDR3 runs 15 residues. Trimming cost V 4 bases and J 9 bases; bases outside gene matches: 6. CDR1 is SGHNT and CDR2 is YYREEE in the germline V gene (reference sequence).

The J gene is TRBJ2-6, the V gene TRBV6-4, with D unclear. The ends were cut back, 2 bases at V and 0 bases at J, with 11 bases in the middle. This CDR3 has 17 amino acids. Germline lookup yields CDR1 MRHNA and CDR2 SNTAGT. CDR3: CASSDEAARSGANVLTF. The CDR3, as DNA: TGTGCCAGCAGTGACGAAGCCGCGCGCTCTGGGGCCAACGTCCTGACTTTC.

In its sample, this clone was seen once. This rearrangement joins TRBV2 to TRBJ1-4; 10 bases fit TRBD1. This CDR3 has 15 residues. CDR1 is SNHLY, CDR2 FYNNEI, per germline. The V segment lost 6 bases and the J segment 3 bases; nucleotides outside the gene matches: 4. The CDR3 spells CASRLGTGANEKLFF. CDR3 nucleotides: TGTGCCAGCAGGCTAGGGACAGGGGCTAATGAAAAACTGTTTTTT.

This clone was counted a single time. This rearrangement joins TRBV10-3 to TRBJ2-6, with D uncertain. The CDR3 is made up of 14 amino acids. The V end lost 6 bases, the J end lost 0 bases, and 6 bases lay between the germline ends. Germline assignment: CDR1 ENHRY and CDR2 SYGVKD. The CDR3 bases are TGTGCCATCAGGAGCAACTCTGGGGCCAACGTCCTGACTTTC. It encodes CAIRSNSGANVLTF.

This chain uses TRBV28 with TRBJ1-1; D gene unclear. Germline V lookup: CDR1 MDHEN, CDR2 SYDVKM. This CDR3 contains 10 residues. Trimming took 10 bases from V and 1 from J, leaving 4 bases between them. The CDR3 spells CATWNTEAFF. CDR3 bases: TGTGCCACCTGGAACACTGAAGCTTTCTTT.

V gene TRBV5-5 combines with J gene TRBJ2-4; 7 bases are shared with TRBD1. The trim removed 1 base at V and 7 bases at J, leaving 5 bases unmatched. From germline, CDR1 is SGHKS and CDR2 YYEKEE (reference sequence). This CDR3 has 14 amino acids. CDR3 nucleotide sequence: TGTGCCAGCAGCTTGACTGACAGGGTGAACATTCAGTACTTC. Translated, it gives CASSLTDRVNIQYF.

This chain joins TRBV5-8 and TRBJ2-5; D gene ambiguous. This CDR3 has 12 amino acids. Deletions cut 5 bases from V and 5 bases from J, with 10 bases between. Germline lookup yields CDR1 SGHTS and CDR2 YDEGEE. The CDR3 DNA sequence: TGTGCCAGCAGGTCTAGTTTTGAGACCCAGTACTTC. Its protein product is CASRSSFETQYF.

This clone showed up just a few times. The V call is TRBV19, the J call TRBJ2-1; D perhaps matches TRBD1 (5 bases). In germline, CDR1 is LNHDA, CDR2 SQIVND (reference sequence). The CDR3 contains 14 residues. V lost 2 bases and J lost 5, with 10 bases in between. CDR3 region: CASSIQGYNNEQFF. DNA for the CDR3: TGTGCCAGTAGTATACAGGGTTATAACAATGAGCAGTTCTTC. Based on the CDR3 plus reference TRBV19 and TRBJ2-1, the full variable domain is DGGITQSPKYLFRKEGQNVTLSCEQNLNHDAMYWYRQDPGQGLRLIYYSQIVNDFQKGDIAEGYSVSREKKESFPLTVTSAQKNPTAFYLCASSIQGYNNEQFFGPGTRLTVL.

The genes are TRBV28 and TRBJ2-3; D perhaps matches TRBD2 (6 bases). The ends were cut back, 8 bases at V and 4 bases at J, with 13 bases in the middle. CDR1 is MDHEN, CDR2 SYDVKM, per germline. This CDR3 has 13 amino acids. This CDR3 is CASSTSRPDTQYF. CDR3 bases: TGTGCCAGCTCTACTAGCAGACCAGATACGCAGTATTTT.

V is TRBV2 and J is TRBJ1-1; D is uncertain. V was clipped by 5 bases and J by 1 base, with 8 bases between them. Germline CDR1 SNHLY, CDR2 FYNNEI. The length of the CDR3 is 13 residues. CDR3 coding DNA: TGTGCCAGCAGTCCAACAGAGAACACTGAAGCTTTCTTT. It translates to CASSPTENTEAFF.